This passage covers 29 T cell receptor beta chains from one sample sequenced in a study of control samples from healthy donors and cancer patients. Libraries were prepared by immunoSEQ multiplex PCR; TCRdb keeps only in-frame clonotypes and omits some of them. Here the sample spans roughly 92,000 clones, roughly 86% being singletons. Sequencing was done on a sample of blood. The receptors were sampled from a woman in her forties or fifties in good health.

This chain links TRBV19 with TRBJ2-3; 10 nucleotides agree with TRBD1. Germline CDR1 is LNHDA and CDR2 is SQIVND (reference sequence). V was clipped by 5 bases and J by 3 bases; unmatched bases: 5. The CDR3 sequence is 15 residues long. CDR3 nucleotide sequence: TGTGCCAGTAGTCGCAGACAGGGGGCTACAGATACGCAGTATTTT. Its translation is CASSRRQGATDTQYF.

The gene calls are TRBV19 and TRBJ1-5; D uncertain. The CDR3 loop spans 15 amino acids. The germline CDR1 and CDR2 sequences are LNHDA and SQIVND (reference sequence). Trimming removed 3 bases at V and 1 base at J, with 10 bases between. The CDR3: CASSMKGVSNQPQHF. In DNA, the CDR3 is TGTGCCAGTAGTATGAAGGGAGTAAGCAATCAGCCCCAGCATTTT.

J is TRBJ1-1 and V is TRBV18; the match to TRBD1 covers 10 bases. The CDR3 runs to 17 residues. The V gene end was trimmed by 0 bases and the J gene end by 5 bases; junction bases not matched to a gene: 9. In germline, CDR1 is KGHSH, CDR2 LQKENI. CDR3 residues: CASSPPPGQGEVTEAFF. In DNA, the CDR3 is TGTGCCAGCTCACCACCCCCCGGACAGGGGGAGGTAACTGAAGCTTTCTTT.

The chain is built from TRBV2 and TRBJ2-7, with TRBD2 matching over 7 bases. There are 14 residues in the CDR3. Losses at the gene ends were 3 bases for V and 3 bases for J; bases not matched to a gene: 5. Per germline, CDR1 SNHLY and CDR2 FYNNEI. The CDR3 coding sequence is TGTGCCAGCAGTGATTGGGGACTACGCTACGAGCAGTACTTC. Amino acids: CASSDWGLRYEQYF. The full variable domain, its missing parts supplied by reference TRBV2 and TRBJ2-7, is EPEVTQTPSHQVTQMGQEVILRCVPISNHLYFYWYRQILGQKVEFLVSFYNNEISEKSEIFDDQFSVERPDGSNFTLKIRSTKLEDSAMYFCASSDWGLRYEQYFGPGTRLTVT.

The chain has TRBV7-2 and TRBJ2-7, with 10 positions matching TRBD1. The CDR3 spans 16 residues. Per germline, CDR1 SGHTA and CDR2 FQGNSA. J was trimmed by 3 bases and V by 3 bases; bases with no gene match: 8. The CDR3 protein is CASSFGTGVLLYEQYF. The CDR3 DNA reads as TGTGCCAGCAGCTTCGGGACAGGGGTACTCCTCTACGAGCAGTACTTC.

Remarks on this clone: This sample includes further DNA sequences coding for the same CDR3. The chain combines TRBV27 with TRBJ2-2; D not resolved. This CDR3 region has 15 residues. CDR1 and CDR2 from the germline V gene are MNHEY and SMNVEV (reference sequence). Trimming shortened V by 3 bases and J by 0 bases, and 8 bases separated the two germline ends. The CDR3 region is CASSFGRTNTGELFF. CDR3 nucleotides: TGTGCCAGCAGTTTTGGCAGGACGAACACCGGGGAGCTGTTTTTT.

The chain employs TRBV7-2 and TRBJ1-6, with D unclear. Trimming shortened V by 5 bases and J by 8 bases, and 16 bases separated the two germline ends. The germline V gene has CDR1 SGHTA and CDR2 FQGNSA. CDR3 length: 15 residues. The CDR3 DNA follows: TGTGCCAGCAGCGCATCGGTGGCAGACCATTCACCCCTCCACTTT. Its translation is CASSASVADHSPLHF.

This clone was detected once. The CDR3 coding sequence is TGTGCCAGCAGCTTCCGACTGGGGCAGGGTGCCCACGAGCAGTACTTC. Translation: CASSFRLGQGAHEQYF. The V gene is TRBV5-5, the J gene TRBJ2-7, with a weak D call TRBD1 (5 bases). V was clipped by 2 bases and J by 5 bases, with 20 bases between them. The CDR3 totals 16 residues. Germline lookup yields CDR1 SGHKS and CDR2 YYEKEE (reference sequence).

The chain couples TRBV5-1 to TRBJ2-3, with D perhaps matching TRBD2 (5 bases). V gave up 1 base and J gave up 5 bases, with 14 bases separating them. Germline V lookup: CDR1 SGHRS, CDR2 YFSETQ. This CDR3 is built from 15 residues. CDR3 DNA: TGCGCCAGCAGCTTGTCATTCGCCGAGGGAGATACGCAGTATTTT. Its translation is CASSLSFAEGDTQYF.

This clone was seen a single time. CDR3 in DNA: TGTGCCAGCAGTCGGGGGGGAATTTATTCACCCCTCCACTTT. This codes for CASSRGGIYSPLHF. This chain uses TRBV28 with TRBJ1-6, with D tentatively TRBD1 (5 bases). CDR3 length: 14 residues. Trimming removed 5 bases from V and 8 bases from J, with 13 bases in between. The germline V gene encodes CDR1 MDHEN and CDR2 SYDVKM.

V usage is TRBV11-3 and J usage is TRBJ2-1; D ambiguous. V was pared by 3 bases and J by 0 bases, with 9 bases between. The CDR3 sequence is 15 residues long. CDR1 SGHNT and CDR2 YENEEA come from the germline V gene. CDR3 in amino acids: CASSFTRASYNEQFF. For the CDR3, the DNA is TGTGCCAGCAGCTTTACGAGAGCCTCCTACAATGAGCAGTTCTTC.

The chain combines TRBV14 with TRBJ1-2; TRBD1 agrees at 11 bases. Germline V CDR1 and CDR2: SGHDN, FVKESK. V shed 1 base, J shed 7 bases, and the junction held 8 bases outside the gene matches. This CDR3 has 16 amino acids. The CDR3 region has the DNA TGTGCCAGCAGCCAAGGAGCCCGGGACAGGGGGACTGGCTACACCTTC. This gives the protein CASSQGARDRGTGYTF.

The CDR3 spells CASSLGGEGHEQYF. The CDR3 DNA is TGTGCCAGCAGCTTAGGGGGCGAGGGGCACGAGCAGTACTTC. The rearrangement joins TRBV11-3 to TRBJ2-7; D might be TRBD1 or TRBD2, each matching 5 bases. The CDR3 is 14 amino acids. Germline assignment: CDR1 SGHNT and CDR2 YENEEA. Trimming took off 1 base at V and 5 bases at J, with 12 bases between the two ends.

The CDR3, as DNA: TGTGCCAGCAGCGTAGATACAGGGGCCCCCTCCTACGAGCAGTACTTC. Encoded protein: CASSVDTGAPSYEQYF. V gene TRBV9 combines with J gene TRBJ2-7, with 7 bases lining up with TRBD1. Germline V gene lookup returns CDR1 SGDLS and CDR2 YYNGEE. The CDR3 consists of 16 residues. V lost 0 bases, J lost 0 bases, and 6 bases stayed unmatched.

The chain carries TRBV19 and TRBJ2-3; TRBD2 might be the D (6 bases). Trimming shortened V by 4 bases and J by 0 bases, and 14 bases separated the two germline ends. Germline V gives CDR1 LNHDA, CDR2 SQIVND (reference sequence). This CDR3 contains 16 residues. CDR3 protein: CASSRSRGASTDTQYF. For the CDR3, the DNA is TGTGCCAGTAGTAGGTCGCGGGGAGCAAGCACAGATACGCAGTATTTT.

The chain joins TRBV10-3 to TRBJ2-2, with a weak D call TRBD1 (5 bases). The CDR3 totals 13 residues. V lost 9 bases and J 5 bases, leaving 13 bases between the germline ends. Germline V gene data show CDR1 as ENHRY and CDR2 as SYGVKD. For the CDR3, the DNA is TGTGCCATGGGGCCACCCCAGACCGGGGAGCTGTTTTTT. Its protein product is CAMGPPQTGELFF.

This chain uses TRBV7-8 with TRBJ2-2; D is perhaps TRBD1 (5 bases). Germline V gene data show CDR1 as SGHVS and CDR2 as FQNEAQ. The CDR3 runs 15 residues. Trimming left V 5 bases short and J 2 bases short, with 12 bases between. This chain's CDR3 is CASSQRQTNTGELFF. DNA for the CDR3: TGTGCCAGCAGCCAACGACAGACAAACACCGGGGAGCTGTTTTTT.

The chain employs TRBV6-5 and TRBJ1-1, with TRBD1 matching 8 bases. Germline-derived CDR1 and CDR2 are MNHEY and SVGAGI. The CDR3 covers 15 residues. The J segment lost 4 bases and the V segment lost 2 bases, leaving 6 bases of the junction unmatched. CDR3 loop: CASSYDRGLSTEAFF. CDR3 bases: TGTGCCAGCAGTTACGACAGGGGATTGAGCACTGAAGCTTTCTTT.

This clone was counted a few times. The CDR3 DNA sequence: TGTGCCAGCAGCGTAAGGTCGGACTCCTACGAGCAGTACTTC. It is translated as CASSVRSDSYEQYF. The rearrangement joins TRBV9 to TRBJ2-7; D gene uncertain. Germline V CDR1 and CDR2: SGDLS, YYNGEE. There are 14 residues in the CDR3. Trimming pared 1 base from V and 0 bases from J, leaving 8 bases between.

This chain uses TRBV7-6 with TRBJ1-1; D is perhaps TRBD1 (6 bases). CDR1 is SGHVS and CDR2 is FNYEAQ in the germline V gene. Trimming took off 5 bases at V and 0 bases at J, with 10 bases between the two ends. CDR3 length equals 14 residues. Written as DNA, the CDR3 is TGTGCCAGCAGCCCAACAGGGTTGAACACTGAAGCTTTCTTT. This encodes CASSPTGLNTEAFF.

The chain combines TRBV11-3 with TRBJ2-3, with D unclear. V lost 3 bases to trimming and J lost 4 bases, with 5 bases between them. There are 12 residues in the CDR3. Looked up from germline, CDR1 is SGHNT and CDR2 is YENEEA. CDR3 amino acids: CASSLESDTQYF. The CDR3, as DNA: TGTGCCAGCAGCTTGGAATCAGATACGCAGTATTTT.

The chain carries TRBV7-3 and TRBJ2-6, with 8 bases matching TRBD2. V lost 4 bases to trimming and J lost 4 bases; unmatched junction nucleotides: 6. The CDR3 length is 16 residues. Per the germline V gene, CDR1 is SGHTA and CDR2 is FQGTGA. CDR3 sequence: CASSSTRTSGANVLTF. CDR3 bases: TGTGCCAGCAGCTCAACCCGGACTAGCGGGGCCAACGTCCTGACTTTC.

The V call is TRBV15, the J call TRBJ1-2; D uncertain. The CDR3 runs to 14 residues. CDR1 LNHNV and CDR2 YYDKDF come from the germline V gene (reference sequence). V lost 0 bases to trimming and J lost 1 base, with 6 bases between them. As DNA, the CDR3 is TGTGCCACCAGCAGAGACCTGAATAACTATGGCTACACCTTC. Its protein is CATSRDLNNYGYTF.

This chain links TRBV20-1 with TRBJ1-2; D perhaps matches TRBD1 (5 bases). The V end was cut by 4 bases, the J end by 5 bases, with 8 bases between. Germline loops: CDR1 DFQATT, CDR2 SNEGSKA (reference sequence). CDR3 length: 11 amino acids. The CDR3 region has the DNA TGCAGTGCTACACAGGATTATGGCTACACCTTC. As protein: CSATQDYGYTF.

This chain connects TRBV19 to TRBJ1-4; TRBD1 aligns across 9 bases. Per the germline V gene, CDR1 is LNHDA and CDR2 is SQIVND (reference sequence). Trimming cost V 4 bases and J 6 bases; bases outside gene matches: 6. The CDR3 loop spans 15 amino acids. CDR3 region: CASSTTGGSDEKLFF. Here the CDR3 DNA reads TGTGCCAGTAGTACAACAGGGGGCTCAGATGAAAAACTGTTTTTT.

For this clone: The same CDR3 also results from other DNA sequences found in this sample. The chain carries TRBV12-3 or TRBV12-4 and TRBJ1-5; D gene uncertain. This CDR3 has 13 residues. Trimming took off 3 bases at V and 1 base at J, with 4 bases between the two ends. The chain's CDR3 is CASSFRSNQPQHF. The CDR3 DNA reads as TGTGCCAGCAGTTTCAGGAGCAATCAGCCCCAGCATTTT.

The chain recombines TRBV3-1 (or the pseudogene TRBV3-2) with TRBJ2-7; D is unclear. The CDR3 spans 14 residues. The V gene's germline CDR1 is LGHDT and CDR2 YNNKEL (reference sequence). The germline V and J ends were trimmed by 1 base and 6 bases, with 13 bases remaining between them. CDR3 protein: CASSQGTVPSEQYF. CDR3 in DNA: TGTGCCAGCAGCCAAGGTACGGTACCGTCCGAGCAGTACTTC.

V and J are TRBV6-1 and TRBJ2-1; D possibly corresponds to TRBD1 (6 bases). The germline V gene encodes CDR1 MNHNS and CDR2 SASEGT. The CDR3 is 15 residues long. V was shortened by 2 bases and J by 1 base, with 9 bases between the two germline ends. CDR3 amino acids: CASSEQGSSYNEQFF. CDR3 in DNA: TGTGCCAGCAGTGAACAGGGGTCATCCTACAATGAGCAGTTCTTC.

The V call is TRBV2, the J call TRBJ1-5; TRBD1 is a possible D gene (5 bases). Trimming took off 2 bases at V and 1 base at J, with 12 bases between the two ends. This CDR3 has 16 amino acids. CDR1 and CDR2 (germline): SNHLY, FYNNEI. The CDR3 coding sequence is TGTGCCAGCAGTGAACAGGGCAGGGCAAGCAATCAGCCCCAGCATTTT. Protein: CASSEQGRASNQPQHF.